This T cell receptor (beta chain) was found in a study of shared clonotypes between healthy human individuals. Donors comprised only Caucasian adults living in Nashville, Tennessee. V dropped 10 bases and J dropped 4; count of bases not matched to a gene: 9. From germline, CDR1 is SNHLY and CDR2 FYNNEI. The CDR3 length is 14 residues. In the sorted-subset replicate PCRs, 200 ng DNA, tens of thousands of T cell genomes, was used. Sequenced by immunoSEQ multiplex PCR; TCRdb stores in-frame clones only, minus some. In the table there are 2 million to 2.5 million clones, 85% to 95% of which are singletons.

Sequenced: naive CD4+ T cells sorted from blood. Subset meaning: CD45RA+ positively selected. The chain couples TRBV2 to TRBJ2-1, with 8 nucleotides matching TRBD2. This receptor was identified in a man in his late teens or twenties in good health. DNA of the CDR3: TGTGCCACCTCCAGCGGGAGTCCTTACAATGAGCAGTTCTTC. Its translation: CATSSGSPYNEQFF.